This T cell receptor beta chain originates from a study of shared clonotypes between healthy human individuals. The germline gives CDR1 SGHNT, CDR2 YENEEA. The CDR3 sequence is 18 residues long. The V and J ends lost 5 bases and 0 bases respectively, with 22 bases between them. Generated by immunoSEQ multiplex PCR, the TCRdb table keeps only in-frame clones and is missing some. The sample consists of over 1.4 million clones, over 95% of them appearing once. This receptor was obtained from a man younger than 45 in good health. The chain couples TRBV11-3 to TRBJ1-1; TRBD1 is a possible D gene (5 bases). Sequenced input: naive CD4+ T cells sorted from blood. Sample subset: CD45RA+ positively selected. CDR3 in DNA: TGTGCCAGCAGCCTTCCGACAGTACCATGGGGGATGAACACTGAAGCTTTCTTT. It codes for CASSLPTVPWGMNTEAFF.